This T cell receptor beta chain stems from a study of cytomegalovirus exposure and HLA in healthy donors. As for the study in general: The same platform as the roughly 670 first-cohort repertoires was used for the 95 to 150 validation repertoires, a later analysis reported.

CDR3 length: 17 amino acids. CDR1 MDHEN and CDR2 SYDVKM come from the germline V gene. Trimming removed 6 bases from V and 2 bases from J, with 22 bases in between. TCRdb's copy holds only in-frame clones and misses some; the assay was immunoSEQ multiplex PCR. Of 150,000 to 200,000 clones in the sample, more than 75% were seen once. The source is a man aged 18 to 29 in good health and CMV-seronegative. The sequenced sample was PBMCs. The J gene is TRBJ1-2, the V gene TRBV28; perhaps TRBD1 as D (5 bases). The CDR3 reads CASRGGGVEGLNYGYTF. CDR3 DNA sequence: TGTGCCAGCAGGGGTGGCGGAGTGGAGGGGCTCAACTATGGCTACACCTTC.